This TCR beta chain came from a study of technical replicates of blood from a few donors. Sequenced by immunoSEQ multiplex PCR; TCRdb stores in-frame clones only, minus some. The sample has about 74,000 clones, approximately 94% seen once; the top ten hold 0.3% to 0.4%. Trimming took off 4 bases at V and 7 bases at J, with 14 bases between the two ends. Germline V gives CDR1 SGHRS, CDR2 YFSETQ. CDR3 length: 13 residues. This clone was seen only once. J is TRBJ1-1 and V is TRBV5-1; D call uncertain. The receptor was isolated from a human donor in good health. The sequenced sample consisted of T cells isolated from PBMCs. This chain's CDR3 is CASSPGSHNEAFF. The CDR3 DNA reads TGCGCCAGCAGCCCTGGGAGCCACAATGAAGCTTTCTTT.